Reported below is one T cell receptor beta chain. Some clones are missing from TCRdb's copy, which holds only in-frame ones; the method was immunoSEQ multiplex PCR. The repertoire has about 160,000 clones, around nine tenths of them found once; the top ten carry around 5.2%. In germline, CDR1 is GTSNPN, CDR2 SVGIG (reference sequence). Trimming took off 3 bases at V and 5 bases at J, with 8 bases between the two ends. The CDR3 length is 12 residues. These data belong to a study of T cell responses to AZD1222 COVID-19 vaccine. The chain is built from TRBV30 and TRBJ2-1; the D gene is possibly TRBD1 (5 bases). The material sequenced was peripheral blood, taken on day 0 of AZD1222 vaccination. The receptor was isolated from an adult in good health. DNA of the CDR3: TGTGCCTGGAGCCCCAGGGACAATGAGCAGTTCTTC. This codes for CAWSPRDNEQFF.